This T cell receptor beta chain was found in a study of human T cells and chemical hapten exposure. Whole-study context: Sensitization applied 2% DPC to around 2 cm by around 2 cm of upper inner arm skin. Patients, a majority of them female, were diagnosed with alopecia areata, totalis or universalis. Upper back patch tests used 0.01% DPC, scored after 6 days.

V dropped 5 bases and J dropped 0 bases, with 11 bases sitting between them. This CDR3 is built from 15 residues. The sample's time point: patch test 2, 6 weeks after DPC sensitization. Treatment described: therapeutic diphenylcyclopropenone sensitization with weekly scalp DPC. This clonotype occurred many times. Each CDR3 protein is one row after TCRdb ran MiXCR on the RACE reads. The sample contains some 100,000 distinct CDR3 sequences, 7% to 10% of which appear only once. The chain uses TRBV12-3 or TRBV12-4 and TRBJ1-5; TRBD1 might be the D (6 bases). The sequence derives from a woman aged 40 to 49 with alopecia areata. Some clones in this sample may be carry-over from other donors' samples. The material was whole blood, obtained in connection with sensitization to the hapten diphenylcyclopropenone (DPC). Written as DNA, the CDR3 is TGTGCCAGCAGTGCCGGACAGTATAGCAATCAGCCCCAGCATTTT. Its protein is CASSAGQYSNQPQHF.